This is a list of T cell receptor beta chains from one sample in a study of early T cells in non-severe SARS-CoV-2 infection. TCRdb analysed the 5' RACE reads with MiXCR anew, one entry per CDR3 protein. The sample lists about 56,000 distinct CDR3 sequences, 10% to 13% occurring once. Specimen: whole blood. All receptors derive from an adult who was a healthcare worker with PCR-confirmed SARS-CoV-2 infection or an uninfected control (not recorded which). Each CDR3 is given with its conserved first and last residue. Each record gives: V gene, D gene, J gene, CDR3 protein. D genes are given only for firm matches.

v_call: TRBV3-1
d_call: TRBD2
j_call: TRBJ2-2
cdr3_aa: CASSSHGEREGNTGELFF

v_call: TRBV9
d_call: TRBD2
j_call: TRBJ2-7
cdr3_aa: CASSRTSSYEQYF

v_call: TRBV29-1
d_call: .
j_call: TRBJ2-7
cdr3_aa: CSVPTRGPYGDERYF

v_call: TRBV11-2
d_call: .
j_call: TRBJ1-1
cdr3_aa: CASSSDWGGTEAFF

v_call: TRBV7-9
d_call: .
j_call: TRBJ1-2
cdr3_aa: CASSLEGESGYTF

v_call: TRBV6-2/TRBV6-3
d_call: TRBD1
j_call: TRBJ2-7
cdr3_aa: CASSWTGYEQYF

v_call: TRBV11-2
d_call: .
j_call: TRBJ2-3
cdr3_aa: CASSNDREGSTDTQYF

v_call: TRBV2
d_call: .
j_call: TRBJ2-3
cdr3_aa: CASSVGAARGSTDTQYF

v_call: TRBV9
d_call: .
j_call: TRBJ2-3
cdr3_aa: CASSVIASTDTQYF

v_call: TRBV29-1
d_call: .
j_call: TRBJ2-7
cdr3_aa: CSVEGEPSYEQYF

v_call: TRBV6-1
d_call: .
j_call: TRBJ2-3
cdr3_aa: CASSERGAYTQYF

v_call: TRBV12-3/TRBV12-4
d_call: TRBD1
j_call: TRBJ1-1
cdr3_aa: CASSLSYRGQTEAFF

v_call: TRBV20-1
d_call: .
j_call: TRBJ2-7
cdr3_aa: CSARDQARGYEQYF

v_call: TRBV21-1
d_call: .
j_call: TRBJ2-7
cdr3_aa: CASSKESYEQYF

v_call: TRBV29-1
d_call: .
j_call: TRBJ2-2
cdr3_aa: CSVSSPGNTGELFF

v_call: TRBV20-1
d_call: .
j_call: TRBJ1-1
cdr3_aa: CSARAPGTSATEAFF

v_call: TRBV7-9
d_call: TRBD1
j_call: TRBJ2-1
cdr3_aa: CASSPTGEHEQFF

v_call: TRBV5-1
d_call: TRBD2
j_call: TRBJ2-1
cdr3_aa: CASSPGLTSGTYNEQFF

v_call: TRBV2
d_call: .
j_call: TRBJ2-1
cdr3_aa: CASDGAGDNEQFF

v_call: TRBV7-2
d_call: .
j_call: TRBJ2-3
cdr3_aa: CASSLRAAGFTDTQYF

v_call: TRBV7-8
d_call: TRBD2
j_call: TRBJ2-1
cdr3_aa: CASSAEVAGLGEQFF

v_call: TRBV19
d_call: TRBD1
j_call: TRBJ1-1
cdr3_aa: CASTRGQGANTEAFF

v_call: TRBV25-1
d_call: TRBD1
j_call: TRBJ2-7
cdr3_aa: CASRGTGPFSYEQYF

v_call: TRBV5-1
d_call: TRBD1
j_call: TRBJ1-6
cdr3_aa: CASSSATGGGSPLHF

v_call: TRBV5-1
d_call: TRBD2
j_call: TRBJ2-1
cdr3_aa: CASSLGPSGVSSYNEQFF

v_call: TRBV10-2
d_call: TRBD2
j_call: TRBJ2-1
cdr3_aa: CASSGNSGRAYNEQFF

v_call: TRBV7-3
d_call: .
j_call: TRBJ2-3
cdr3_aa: CASSLSAVRSTDTQYF

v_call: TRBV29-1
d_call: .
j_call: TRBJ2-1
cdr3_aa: CSGRNNEQFF

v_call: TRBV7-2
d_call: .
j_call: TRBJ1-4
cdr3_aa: CASRGVGKKLFF

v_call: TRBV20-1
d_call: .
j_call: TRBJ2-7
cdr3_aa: CSAGGTAYEQYF

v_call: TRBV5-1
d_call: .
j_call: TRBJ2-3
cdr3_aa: CASSTDSRRTDTQYF

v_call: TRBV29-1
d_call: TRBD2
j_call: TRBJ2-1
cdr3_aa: CSVEDLTSGDNEQFF

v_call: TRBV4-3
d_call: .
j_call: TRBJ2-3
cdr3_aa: CASSQDGSSDTQYF

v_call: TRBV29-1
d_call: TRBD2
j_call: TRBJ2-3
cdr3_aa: CSLTSGLSERTQYF

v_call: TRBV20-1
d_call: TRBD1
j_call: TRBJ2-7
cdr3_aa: CSPGGGTGRNEQYF